The clone carrying this T cell receptor (beta chain) appeared a few times. The target antigen is unknown. CDR3 length: 15 amino acids. The V gene end was trimmed by 3 bases and the J gene end by 4 bases; junction bases not matched to a gene: 6. Germline V lookup: CDR1 DFQATT, CDR2 SNEGSKA (reference sequence). The data stem from a study of blood T cells in healthy people across ages. The second PCR ran roughly 7 to 11 cycles with a sample-barcoded 5' primer and J-beta primers. The authors tagged each cDNA molecule using a template-switch adaptor with 12 random nucleotides. MiXCR, applied by TCRdb to the 5' RACE reads, yields one record per CDR3 protein. This table holds 710,000 or so distinct CDR3 sequences, approximately 22% found once. Every donor contributed 7.5 to 10 milliliters of peripheral blood by blood draw. In each sample, at least 6.5 million PBMCs were isolated. General study findings and limits: Naive CD4+ cells and diversity were both higher in long-lived donors than in aged donors.

This TCR came from an older man in good health. The chain recombines TRBV20-1 with TRBJ1-3, with TRBD1 matching over 10 bases. Sequencing was done on a sample of blood. The CDR3 loop is CSARGTGAAGNTIYF. In nucleotides, the CDR3 is TGCAGTGCTAGGGGGACAGGGGCTGCGGGAAACACCATATATTTT.